Listed below are T cell receptor beta chains from one sample, sequenced in a study of response to subunit inactivated influenza vaccine. TCRdb passed the RT-PCR reads through MiXCR, listing each CDR3 protein once. Of about 310,000 distinct CDR3 sequences in the sample, around 22% were seen once. This sample comprised PBMCs from blood, obtained 21 months after vaccination. The receptors were sampled from a man aged 50 to 69 who received an inactivated influenza vaccine. Both conserved end residues are part of each CDR3. The order of the fields is J gene, V gene, CDR3 protein.

J gene: TRBJ1-6
V gene: TRBV6-1
CDR3 protein: CASSERSGFSPLHF

J gene: TRBJ2-7
V gene: TRBV20-1
CDR3 protein: CSALSRPPSWNSYEQYF

J gene: TRBJ1-1
V gene: TRBV15
CDR3 protein: CAISRGFTEAFF

J gene: TRBJ2-3
V gene: TRBV2
CDR3 protein: CASKREVWTDTQYF

J gene: TRBJ2-7
V gene: TRBV6-2/TRBV6-3
CDR3 protein: CASSYSPGLAAYEQYF

J gene: TRBJ1-1
V gene: TRBV11-2
CDR3 protein: CASSLEACRCGRFGTNTEAFF

J gene: TRBJ1-4
V gene: TRBV5-1
CDR3 protein: CASSNTTGRVKLFF

J gene: TRBJ1-3
V gene: TRBV20-1
CDR3 protein: CSAPTGGNTIYF

J gene: TRBJ1-5
V gene: TRBV12-3/TRBV12-4
CDR3 protein: CASRTHRGNQPQHF

J gene: TRBJ2-5
V gene: TRBV29-1
CDR3 protein: CSVGKGSETQYF

J gene: TRBJ2-4
V gene: TRBV12-3/TRBV12-4
CDR3 protein: CASSLGKNIQYF

J gene: TRBJ1-1
V gene: TRBV4-2
CDR3 protein: CASSQDLRGQGRGEAFF

J gene: TRBJ1-1
V gene: TRBV7-9
CDR3 protein: CASSSLGKNTEAFF

J gene: TRBJ1-1
V gene: TRBV12-3/TRBV12-4
CDR3 protein: CASSLTGSNTEAFF

J gene: TRBJ1-1
V gene: TRBV20-1
CDR3 protein: CSARTGIMNTEAFF

J gene: TRBJ2-5
V gene: TRBV18
CDR3 protein: CASALLAGDQETQYF

J gene: TRBJ2-3
V gene: TRBV12-3/TRBV12-4
CDR3 protein: CASSLARGDTQYF

J gene: TRBJ1-5
V gene: TRBV7-2
CDR3 protein: CASSPGGFNQPQHF

J gene: TRBJ1-1
V gene: TRBV7-9
CDR3 protein: CASSLAQTGKAFF

J gene: TRBJ1-1
V gene: TRBV7-9
CDR3 protein: CASSARGEAFF

J gene: TRBJ1-2
V gene: TRBV28
CDR3 protein: CASSLNSYGYTF

J gene: TRBJ1-1
V gene: TRBV5-1
CDR3 protein: CASSKLPGDSNTEAFF

J gene: TRBJ2-2
V gene: TRBV25-1
CDR3 protein: CASSRTSGRTGELFF

J gene: TRBJ1-1
V gene: TRBV30
CDR3 protein: CAWKGQGWGLNTEAFF

J gene: TRBJ2-3
V gene: TRBV5-1
CDR3 protein: CASSLSGIGTDAQYF

J gene: TRBJ1-1
V gene: TRBV5-1
CDR3 protein: CASFRGYSNTEAFF

J gene: TRBJ2-1
V gene: TRBV4-1
CDR3 protein: CASSPRQGPEQFF

J gene: TRBJ2-7
V gene: TRBV29-1
CDR3 protein: CSVEGLAGVTAYEQYF

J gene: TRBJ2-3
V gene: TRBV7-7
CDR3 protein: CASSLGISTDTQYF

J gene: TRBJ2-1
V gene: TRBV3-1
CDR3 protein: CASSQDTRASYNEQFF

J gene: TRBJ1-3
V gene: TRBV12-3/TRBV12-4
CDR3 protein: CASSSYSSGNTIYF

J gene: TRBJ2-7
V gene: TRBV7-3
CDR3 protein: CASSEYGTQDIYEQYF

J gene: TRBJ1-5
V gene: TRBV4-2
CDR3 protein: CASSQDVGQKYQPQHF

J gene: TRBJ1-3
V gene: TRBV4-3
CDR3 protein: CASSQDQASSSGNTIYF

J gene: TRBJ1-1
V gene: TRBV20-1
CDR3 protein: CSAIQGKINTEAFF

J gene: TRBJ2-1
V gene: TRBV2
CDR3 protein: CASSVFEGAGNEQFF

J gene: TRBJ1-4
V gene: TRBV28
CDR3 protein: CASSLGAATNEKLFF

J gene: TRBJ2-1
V gene: TRBV29-1
CDR3 protein: CSAPSSGGTWNEQFF

J gene: TRBJ2-4
V gene: TRBV6-5
CDR3 protein: CASSYSSGRGNIQYF

J gene: TRBJ2-1
V gene: TRBV10-3
CDR3 protein: CAIRHRGFLNEQFF

J gene: TRBJ2-5
V gene: TRBV20-1
CDR3 protein: CSARDLVDLGTQYF